This T cell receptor beta chain was retrieved from a study of beta chain features in type 1 diabetes. The CDR3 is 17 residues long. Germline CDR1 is SGHTA and CDR2 is FQGNSA. Trimming cost V 4 bases and J 2 bases; bases outside gene matches: 3. The authors reverse transcribed all of the isolated RNA, so sequencing captured expressed TCRB transcripts. The assay was immunoSEQ multiplex PCR, and TCRdb's table has in-frame clones only and misses some. Altogether 95,000 to 150,000 clones are present, around 17% being singletons, with the ten largest covering 2.3%. In regard to this clone: Its specificity is unknown.

Study results and limitations: Shorter TCRB CDR3s, moderately but significantly so, were found in Type 1 diabetes patients in all four CD4+ subsets.

The receptor comes from a man under 40 with type 1 diabetes. The sample comprised central memory CD4+ T cells from blood. V gene TRBV7-2 combines with J gene TRBJ2-2; 14 positions match TRBD2. As DNA, the CDR3 is TGTGCCAGCAGCTCGGGACTAGCGGGGGTTAACACCGGGGAGCTGTTTTTT. This gives the protein CASSSGLAGVNTGELFF. The full variable domain, completed using reference TRBV7-2 and TRBJ2-2, is GAGVSQSPSNKVTEKGKDVELRCDPISGHTALYWYRQSLGQGLEFLIYFQGNSAPDKSGLPSDRFSAERTGGSVSTLTIQRTQQEDSAVYLCASSSGLAGVNTGELFFGEGSRLTVL.